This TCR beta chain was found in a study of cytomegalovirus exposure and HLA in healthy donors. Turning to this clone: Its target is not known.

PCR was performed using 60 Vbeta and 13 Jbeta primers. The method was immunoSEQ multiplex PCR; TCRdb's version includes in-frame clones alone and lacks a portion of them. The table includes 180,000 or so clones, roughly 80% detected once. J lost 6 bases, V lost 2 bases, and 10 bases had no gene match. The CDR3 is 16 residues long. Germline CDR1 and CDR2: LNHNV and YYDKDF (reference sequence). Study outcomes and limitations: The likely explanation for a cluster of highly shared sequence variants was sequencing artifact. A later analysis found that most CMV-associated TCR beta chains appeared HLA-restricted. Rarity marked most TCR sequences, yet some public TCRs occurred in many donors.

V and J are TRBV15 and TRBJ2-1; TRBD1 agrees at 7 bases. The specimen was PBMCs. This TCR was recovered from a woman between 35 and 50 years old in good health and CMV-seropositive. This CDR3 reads CATSRMTGTLSNEQFF. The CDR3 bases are TGTGCCACCAGCAGAATGACAGGGACCCTTAGCAATGAGCAGTTCTTC.